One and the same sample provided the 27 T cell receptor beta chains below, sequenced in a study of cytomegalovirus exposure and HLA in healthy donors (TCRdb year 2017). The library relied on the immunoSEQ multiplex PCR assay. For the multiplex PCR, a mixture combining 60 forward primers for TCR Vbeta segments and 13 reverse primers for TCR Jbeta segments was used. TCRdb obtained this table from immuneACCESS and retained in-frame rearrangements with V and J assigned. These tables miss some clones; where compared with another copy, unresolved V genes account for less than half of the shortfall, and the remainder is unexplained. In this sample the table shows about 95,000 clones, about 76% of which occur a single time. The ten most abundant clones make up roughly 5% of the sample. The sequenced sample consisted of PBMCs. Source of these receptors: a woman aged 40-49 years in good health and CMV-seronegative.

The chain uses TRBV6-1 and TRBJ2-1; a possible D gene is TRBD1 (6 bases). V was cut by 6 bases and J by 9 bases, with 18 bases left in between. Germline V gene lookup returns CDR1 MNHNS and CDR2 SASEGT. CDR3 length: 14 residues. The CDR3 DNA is TGTGCCAGCAGCCCTACAGGGCCCGGTAGTGAGCAGTTCTTC. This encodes CASSPTGPGSEQFF.

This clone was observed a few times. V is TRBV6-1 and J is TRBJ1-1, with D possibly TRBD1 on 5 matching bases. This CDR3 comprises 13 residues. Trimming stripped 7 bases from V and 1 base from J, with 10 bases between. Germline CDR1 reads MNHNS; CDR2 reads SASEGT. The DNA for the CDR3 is TGTGCCAGCACTACAGGCCAGAACACTGAAGCTTTCTTT. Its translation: CASTTGQNTEAFF.

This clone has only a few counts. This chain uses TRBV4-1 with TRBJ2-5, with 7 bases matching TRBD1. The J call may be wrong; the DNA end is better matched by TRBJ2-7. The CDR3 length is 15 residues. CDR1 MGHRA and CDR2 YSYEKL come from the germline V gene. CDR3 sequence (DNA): TGCGCCAGCAGCCGCCTCCCTGGACAGGTAAACGAGCAGTACTTC. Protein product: CASSRLPGQVNEQYF.

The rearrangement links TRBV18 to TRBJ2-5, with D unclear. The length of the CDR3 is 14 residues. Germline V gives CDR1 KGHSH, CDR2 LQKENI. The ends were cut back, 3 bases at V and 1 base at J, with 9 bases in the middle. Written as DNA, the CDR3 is TGTGCCAGCTCACCCAATGAGTCCCAAGAGACCCAGTACTTC. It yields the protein CASSPNESQETQYF.

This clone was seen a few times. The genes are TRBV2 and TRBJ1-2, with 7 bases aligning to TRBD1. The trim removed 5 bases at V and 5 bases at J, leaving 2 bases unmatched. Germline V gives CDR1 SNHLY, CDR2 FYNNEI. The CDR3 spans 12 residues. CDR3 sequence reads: CASSPTGYGYTF. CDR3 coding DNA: TGTGCCAGCAGTCCGACAGGGTATGGCTACACCTTC.

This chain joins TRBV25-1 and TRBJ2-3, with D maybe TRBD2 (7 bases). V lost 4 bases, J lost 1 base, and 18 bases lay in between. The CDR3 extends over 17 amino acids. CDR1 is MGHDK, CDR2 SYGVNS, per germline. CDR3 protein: CASSGWRGGGGTDTQYF. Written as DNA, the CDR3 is TGTGCCAGCAGTGGCTGGAGGGGGGGCGGGGGCACAGATACGCAGTATTTT. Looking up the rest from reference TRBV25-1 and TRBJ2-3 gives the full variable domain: EADIYQTPRYLVIGTGKKITLECSQTMGHDKMYWYQQDPGMELHLIHYSYGVNSTEKGDLSSESTVSRIRTEHFPLTLESARPSHTSQYLCASSGWRGGGGTDTQYFGPGTRLTVL.

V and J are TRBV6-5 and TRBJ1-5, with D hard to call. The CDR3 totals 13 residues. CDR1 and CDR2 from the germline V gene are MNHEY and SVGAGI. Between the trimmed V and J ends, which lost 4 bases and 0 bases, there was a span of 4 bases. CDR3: CASSSSSNQPQHF. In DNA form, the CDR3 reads TGTGCCAGCAGTTCCAGTAGCAATCAGCCCCAGCATTTT.

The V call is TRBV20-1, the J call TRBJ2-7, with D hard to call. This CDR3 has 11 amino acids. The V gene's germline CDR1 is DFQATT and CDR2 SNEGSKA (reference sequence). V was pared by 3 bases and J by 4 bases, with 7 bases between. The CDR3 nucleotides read TGCAGTGCTAGTTTAGTGTACGAGCAGTACTTC. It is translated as CSASLVYEQYF.

CDR3 amino acids: CASSKYRGGNEQFF. The DNA for the CDR3 is TGTGCCAGCAGCAAGTACAGGGGGGGGAATGAGCAGTTCTTC. The gene calls are TRBV11-1 and TRBJ2-1; weak D call: TRBD1 (8 bases). The CDR3 runs to 14 residues. Germline V gene sequence: CDR1 SGHAT, CDR2 FQDESV (reference sequence). V gave up 5 bases and J gave up 7 bases, with 15 bases separating them.

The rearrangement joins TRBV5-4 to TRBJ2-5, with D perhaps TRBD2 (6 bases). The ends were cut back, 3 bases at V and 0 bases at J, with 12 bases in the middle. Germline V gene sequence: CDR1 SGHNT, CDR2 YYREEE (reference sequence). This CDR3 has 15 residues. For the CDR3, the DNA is TGTGCCAGCAGCTATAGCGGAGAGTACCAAGAGACCCAGTACTTC. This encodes CASSYSGEYQETQYF.

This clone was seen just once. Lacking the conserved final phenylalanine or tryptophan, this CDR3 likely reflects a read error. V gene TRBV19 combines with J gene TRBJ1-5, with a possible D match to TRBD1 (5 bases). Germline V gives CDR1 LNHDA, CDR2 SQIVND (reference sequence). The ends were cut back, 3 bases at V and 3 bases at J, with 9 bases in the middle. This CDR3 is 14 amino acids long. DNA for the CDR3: TGTGCCAGTAGTATGTCAGGGTCCAATCAGCCCCAGCATGTT. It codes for CASSMSGSNQPQHV.

CDR3 sequence (DNA): TGCAGTGCTAGTGGGGCGTACGGCTACACCTTC. As protein: CSASGAYGYTF. The rearrangement links TRBV20-1 to TRBJ1-2; weak D call: TRBD1 (5 bases). CDR1 DFQATT and CDR2 SNEGSKA come from the germline V gene (reference sequence). CDR3 length: 11 amino acids. V lost 3 bases and J 8 bases, leaving 10 bases between the germline ends.

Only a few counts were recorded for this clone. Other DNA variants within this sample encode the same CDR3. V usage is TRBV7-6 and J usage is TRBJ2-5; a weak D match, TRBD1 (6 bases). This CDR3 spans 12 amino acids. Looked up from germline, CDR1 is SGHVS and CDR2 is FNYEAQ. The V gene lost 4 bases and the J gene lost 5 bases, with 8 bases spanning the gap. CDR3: CASSYRDETQYF. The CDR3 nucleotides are TGTGCCAGCAGCTACAGGGATGAGACCCAGTACTTC. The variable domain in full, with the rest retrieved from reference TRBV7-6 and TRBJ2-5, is GAGVSQSPRYKVTKRGQDVALRCDPISGHVSLYWYRQALGQGPEFLTYFNYEAQQDKSGLPNDRFSAERPEGSISTLTIQRTEQRDSAMYRCASSYRDETQYFGPGTRLLVL.

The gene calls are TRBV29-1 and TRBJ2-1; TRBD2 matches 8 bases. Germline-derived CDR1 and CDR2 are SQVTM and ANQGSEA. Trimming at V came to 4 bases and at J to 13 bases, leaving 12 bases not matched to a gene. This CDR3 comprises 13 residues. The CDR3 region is CSVVGLAGSRQFF. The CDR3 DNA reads TGCAGCGTTGTGGGGCTAGCGGGTTCTCGACAGTTCTTC.

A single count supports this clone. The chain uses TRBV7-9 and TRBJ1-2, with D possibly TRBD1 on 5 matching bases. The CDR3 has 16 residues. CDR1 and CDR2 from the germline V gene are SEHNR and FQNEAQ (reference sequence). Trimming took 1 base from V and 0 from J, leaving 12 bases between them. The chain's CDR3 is CASSLGSTAPNYGYTF. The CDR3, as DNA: TGTGCCAGCAGCTTAGGCTCGACAGCACCTAACTATGGCTACACCTTC.

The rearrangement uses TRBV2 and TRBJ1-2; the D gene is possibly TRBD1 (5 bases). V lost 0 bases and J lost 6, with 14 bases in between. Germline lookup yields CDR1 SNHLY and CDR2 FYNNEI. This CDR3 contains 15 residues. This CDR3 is CASSEAGGGLDGYTF. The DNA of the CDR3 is TGTGCCAGCAGTGAAGCGGGGGGGGGACTCGATGGCTACACCTTC.

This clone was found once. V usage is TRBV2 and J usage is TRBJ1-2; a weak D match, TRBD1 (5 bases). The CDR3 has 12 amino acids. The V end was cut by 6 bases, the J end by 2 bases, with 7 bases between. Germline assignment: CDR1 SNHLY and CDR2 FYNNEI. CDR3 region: CASSDRNYGYTF. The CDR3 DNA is TGTGCCAGCAGCGACAGAAACTATGGCTACACCTTC. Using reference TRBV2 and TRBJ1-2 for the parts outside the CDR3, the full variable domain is EPEVTQTPSHQVTQMGQEVILRCVPISNHLYFYWYRQILGQKVEFLVSFYNNEISEKSEIFDDQFSVERPDGSNFTLKIRSTKLEDSAMYFCASSDRNYGYTFGSGTRLTVV.

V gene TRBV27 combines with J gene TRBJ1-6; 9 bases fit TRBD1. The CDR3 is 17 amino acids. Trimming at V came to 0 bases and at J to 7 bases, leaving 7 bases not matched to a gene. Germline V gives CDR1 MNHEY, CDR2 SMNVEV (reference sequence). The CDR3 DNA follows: TGTGCCAGCAGTTTATCGGGGACAGGGATCAGGAATTCACCCCTCCACTTT. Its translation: CASSLSGTGIRNSPLHF.

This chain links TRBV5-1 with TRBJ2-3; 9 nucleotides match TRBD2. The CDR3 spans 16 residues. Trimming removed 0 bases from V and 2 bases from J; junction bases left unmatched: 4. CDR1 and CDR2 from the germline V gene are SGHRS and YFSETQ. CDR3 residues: CASSLGRGGPTDTQYF. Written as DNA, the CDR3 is TGCGCCAGCAGCTTGGGGCGGGGGGGCCCCACAGATACGCAGTATTTT.

CDR3 region: CASSLLAGELFF. In nucleotides, the CDR3 is TGTGCCAGCAGCTTATTAGCCGGGGAGCTGTTTTTT. The V call is TRBV7-2, the J call TRBJ2-2; D not resolved. CDR3 size: 12 residues. Looked up from germline, CDR1 is SGHTA and CDR2 is FQGNSA. Trimming pared 2 bases from V and 6 bases from J, leaving 4 bases between.

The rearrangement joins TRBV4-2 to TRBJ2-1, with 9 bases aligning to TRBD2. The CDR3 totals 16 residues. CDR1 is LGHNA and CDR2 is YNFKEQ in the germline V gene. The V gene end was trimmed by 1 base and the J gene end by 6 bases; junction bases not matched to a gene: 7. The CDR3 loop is CASSQALAGIINEQFF. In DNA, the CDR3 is TGTGCCAGCAGCCAAGCCCTAGCGGGGATAATCAATGAGCAGTTCTTC.

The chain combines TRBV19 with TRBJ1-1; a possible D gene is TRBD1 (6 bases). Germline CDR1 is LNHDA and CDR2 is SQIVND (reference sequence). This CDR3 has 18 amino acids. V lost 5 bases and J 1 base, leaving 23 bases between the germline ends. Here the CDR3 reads CASSPQGGGLRGNTEAFF. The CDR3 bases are TGTGCCAGTAGTCCACAGGGAGGGGGGTTGAGAGGGAACACTGAAGCTTTCTTT. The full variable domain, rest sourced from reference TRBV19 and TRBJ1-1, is DGGITQSPKYLFRKEGQNVTLSCEQNLNHDAMYWYRQDPGQGLRLIYYSQIVNDFQKGDIAEGYSVSREKKESFPLTVTSAQKNPTAFYLCASSPQGGGLRGNTEAFFGQGTRLTVV.

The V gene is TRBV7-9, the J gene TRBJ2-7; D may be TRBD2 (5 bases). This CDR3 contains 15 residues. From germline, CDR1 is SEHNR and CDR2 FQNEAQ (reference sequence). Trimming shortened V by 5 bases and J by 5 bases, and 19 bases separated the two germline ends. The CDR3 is CASSLTAAGPNEQYF. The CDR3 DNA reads TGTGCCAGCAGCCTCACCGCTGCGGGTCCTAACGAGCAGTACTTC.

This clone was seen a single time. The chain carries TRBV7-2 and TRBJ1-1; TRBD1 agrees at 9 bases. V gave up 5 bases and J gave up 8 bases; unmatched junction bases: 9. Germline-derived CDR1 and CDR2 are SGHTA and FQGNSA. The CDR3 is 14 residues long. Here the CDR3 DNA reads TGTGCCAGCAGCCTAAACTTGGACAGGGGCGAAGCTTTCTTT. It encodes CASSLNLDRGEAFF.

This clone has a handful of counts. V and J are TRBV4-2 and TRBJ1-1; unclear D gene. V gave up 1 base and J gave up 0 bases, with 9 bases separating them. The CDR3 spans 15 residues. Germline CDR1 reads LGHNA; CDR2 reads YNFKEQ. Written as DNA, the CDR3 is TGTGCCAGCAGCCAAGTCCCGGGTTTGAACACTGAAGCTTTCTTT. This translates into CASSQVPGLNTEAFF.

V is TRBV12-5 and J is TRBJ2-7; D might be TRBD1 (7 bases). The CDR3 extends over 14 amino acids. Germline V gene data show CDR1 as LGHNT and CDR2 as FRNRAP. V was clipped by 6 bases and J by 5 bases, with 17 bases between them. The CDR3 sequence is CASGRGQTGNEQYF. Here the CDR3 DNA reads TGTGCTAGTGGGCGGGGACAGACTGGGAACGAGCAGTACTTC.

The CDR3 DNA reads as TGTGCCAGCAGCCAAGGGACTACTCGTGCCTACGAGCAGTACTTC. Translated, it gives CASSQGTTRAYEQYF. The chain uses TRBV4-2 and TRBJ2-7; D possibly corresponds to TRBD2 (6 bases). CDR3 length: 15 residues. Germline loops: CDR1 LGHNA, CDR2 YNFKEQ. V was clipped by 1 base and J by 2 bases, with 12 bases between them.